Presented here are 9 T cell receptor beta chains from one specimen sequenced in a study of blood T cell repertoires in COVID-19 (dated by TCRdb to 2018 to 2021). Libraries were constructed by the immunoSEQ multiplex PCR assay. Held by TCRdb, this immuneACCESS table contains in-frame sequences only and omits some clones. Under half of the omission traces to an unresolved V gene where checked; the cause of the rest is unknown. For this sample there are more than 250,000 clones; around 88% appear just once. In total, the top ten clones hold 0.95% to 1.5% of the sample. Sequenced input: PBMCs or T cells enriched from blood (not recorded which). All receptors come from a middle-aged woman with acute COVID-19.

The chain employs TRBV18 and TRBJ2-7; weak D call: TRBD2 (7 bases). The CDR3 consists of 13 residues. V dropped 1 base and J dropped 5 bases, with 9 bases sitting between them. Per germline, CDR1 KGHSH and CDR2 LQKENI. The CDR3 region is CASSPLGGHEQYF. CDR3 nucleotides: TGTGCCAGCTCACCACTCGGGGGGCACGAGCAGTACTTC.

V gene TRBV4-1 combines with J gene TRBJ1-3; D might be TRBD1 (5 bases). The germline V gene has CDR1 MGHRA and CDR2 YSYEKL. The CDR3 has 11 residues. The V gene lost 4 bases and the J gene lost 13 bases, with 11 bases spanning the gap. CDR3 loop: CASSRDSWIYF. In DNA, the CDR3 is TGCGCCAGCAGCCGAGACAGTTGGATATATTTT.

J is TRBJ1-1 and V is TRBV7-9; the D gene is possibly TRBD1 (6 bases). The CDR3 is 15 amino acids. Between the trimmed V and J ends, which lost 2 bases and 1 base, there was a span of 11 bases. CDR1 is SEHNR and CDR2 is FQNEAQ in the germline V gene (reference sequence). CDR3 DNA: TGTGCCAGCAGCTTACCAGGGGCGAGGAACACTGAAGCTTTCTTT. As protein: CASSLPGARNTEAFF.

CDR3: CASSIRGNEKLFF. In nucleotides, the CDR3 is TGTGCCAGTAGTATCCGGGGGAATGAAAAACTGTTTTTT. The genes are TRBV19 and TRBJ1-4; TRBD1 might be the D (5 bases). The CDR3 extends over 13 amino acids. Per germline, CDR1 LNHDA and CDR2 SQIVND (reference sequence). Trimming took 3 bases from V and 5 from J, leaving 7 bases between them.

The V gene is TRBV20-1, the J gene TRBJ1-1; no clear D. CDR3 length equals 13 residues. Trimming pared 3 bases from V and 6 bases from J, leaving 14 bases between. Germline CDR1 reads DFQATT; CDR2 reads SNEGSKA (reference sequence). CDR3 nucleotides: TGCAGTGCTAGTTTTCTCTCCTTCGCTGAAGCTTTCTTT. This sequence encodes CSASFLSFAEAFF.

This chain uses TRBV24-1 with TRBJ2-3; tentatively, D is TRBD2 (5 bases). CDR1 and CDR2 (germline): KGHDR, SFDVKD. The CDR3 is made up of 17 amino acids. Trimming took 1 base from V and 1 from J, leaving 14 bases between them. The CDR3 loop reads CATSDFESLAGTDTQYF. DNA for the CDR3: TGTGCCACCAGTGATTTCGAAAGCCTAGCCGGCACAGATACGCAGTATTTT.

The chain carries TRBV2 and TRBJ2-3; 16 positions agree with TRBD2. The J segment lost 4 bases and the V segment lost 4 bases, leaving 2 bases of the junction unmatched. The V gene's germline CDR1 is SNHLY and CDR2 FYNNEI. CDR3 length equals 16 residues. In nucleotides, the CDR3 is TGTGCCAGCAGTGCCGGGACTAGCGGGAGGGCAGATACGCAGTATTTT. Its protein product is CASSAGTSGRADTQYF.

The genes are TRBV24-1 and TRBJ2-2, with D possibly being TRBD2 (5 bases). Deletions cut 9 bases from V and 4 bases from J, with 11 bases between. CDR3 length equals 13 residues. Germline V gives CDR1 KGHDR, CDR2 SFDVKD. The CDR3 spells CATREPVTGELFF. CDR3 DNA: TGTGCCACCCGGGAACCAGTCACCGGGGAGCTGTTTTTT.

The J gene is TRBJ1-1, the V gene TRBV13; possible D gene TRBD1, 6 bases. Germline values: CDR1 PRHDT, CDR2 FYEKMQ (reference sequence). The CDR3 runs 12 residues. Trimming shortened V by 7 bases and J by 4 bases, and 10 bases separated the two germline ends. CDR3 sequence reads: CASTQGGTEAFF. In DNA form, the CDR3 reads TGTGCCAGCACCCAAGGGGGCACTGAAGCTTTCTTT.